The sequence of this T cell receptor beta chain was determined in a study of cytomegalovirus exposure and HLA in healthy donors. Across the study: An analysis done earlier identified approximately 120 million unique TCR beta sequences from 190 million or so T cells. About 79 million unique TCRs from HLA-typed donors were held in an early data release. Points from the study as a whole: Accounts indicate the classifier identified cytomegalovirus status with strong specificity and sensitivity.

The CDR3 covers 16 residues. The V gene end was trimmed by 4 bases and the J gene end by 7 bases; junction bases not matched to a gene: 11. The germline gives CDR1 SGHRS, CDR2 YFSETQ. A note on this clone: Its antigen is as yet unknown.

PCR involved 60 Vbeta and 13 Jbeta primers. TCRdb's table, derived via immunoSEQ multiplex PCR, lists solely in-frame clones and lacks some. The data include some 56,000 clones; the top ten clones carry 10% to 15%. The rearrangement joins TRBV5-1 to TRBJ1-2; TRBD1 agrees at 12 bases. This clonotype was obtained from a woman aged 25-40 years in good health and CMV-seropositive. The sequenced material came from PBMCs. The CDR3 DNA sequence: TGCGCCAGCAGCACGGGACAGGGGGCGCCGTTTGGTGGCTACACCTTC. It yields the protein CASSTGQGAPFGGYTF.